This T cell receptor (beta chain) stems from a study of T cells after yellow fever vaccination. Whole-study results and caveats: The bulk population could contribute abundant contaminating clonotypes to FACS-sorted repertoires. The secondary response was weaker, and its peak arrived faster, on day 5 versus 15.

This clonotype has at least ten counts. Its antigen is not known. Synthesis of TCR cDNA relied on 5'RACE template switching, which attached a universal primer site and UMIs. TCRdb reprocessed the 5' RACE reads with MiXCR, giving one entry per CDR3 protein. The sample contains about 110,000 distinct CDR3 sequences, 8% to 9.5% of which appear only once. This CDR3 comprises 16 residues. Per the germline V gene, CDR1 is SGHDT and CDR2 is YYEEEE. After removal of 4 bases from V and 7 bases from J, the junction contained 9 bases not matched to a gene. The receptor was isolated from a man aged 30-40 years who received the YFV17D yellow fever vaccine. The chain recombines TRBV5-6 with TRBJ2-2, with 11 bases identical to TRBD1. This sample comprised CD8+ T cells sorted from PBMCs, obtained 45 days after the yellow fever booster vaccination. In DNA, the CDR3 is TGTGCCAGCAGCCTGGGACAGGGGGGGTTCGGCGGGGAGCTGTTTTTT. Amino acid sequence: CASSLGQGGFGGELFF.